The 24 T cell receptor beta chains below all came from one sample that was sequenced in a study of blood T cell repertoires in COVID-19. Libraries were prepared by immunoSEQ multiplex PCR; TCRdb keeps only in-frame clonotypes and omits some of them. In the table there are just under 60,000 clones, more than 85% of which are singletons. The sequenced sample was peripheral blood. These receptors originate from a human donor with active COVID-19. The donor label of this sample is uncertain.

The chain carries TRBV28 and TRBJ2-7, with 9 bases matching TRBD1. The V gene's germline CDR1 is MDHEN and CDR2 SYDVKM. There are 14 residues in the CDR3. V dropped 5 bases and J dropped 4; count of bases not matched to a gene: 6. CDR3: CASSMTGGRYEQYF. The CDR3 region has the DNA TGTGCCAGCAGTATGACAGGGGGTCGGTACGAGCAGTACTTC.

The chain recombines TRBV3-1 (or the pseudogene TRBV3-2) with TRBJ2-7, with TRBD2 matching over 7 bases. The V segment lost 0 bases and the J segment 3 bases; nucleotides outside the gene matches: 2. The CDR3 extends over 14 amino acids. CDR1 and CDR2 from the germline V gene are LGHDT and YNNKEL (reference sequence). The DNA for the CDR3 is TGTGCCAGCAGCCAAGACGGCGGGGGCTACGAGCAGTACTTC. This codes for CASSQDGGGYEQYF.

CDR3: CASSQGLLQYF. In DNA form, the CDR3 reads TGTGCCAGCAGCCAAGGTCTCCTACAGTACTTC. V gene TRBV3-1 (or the pseudogene TRBV3-2) combines with J gene TRBJ2-4; D is unresolved. Trimming removed 1 base from V and 13 bases from J, with 8 bases in between. The CDR3 is made up of 11 amino acids. Germline values: CDR1 LGHDT, CDR2 YNNKEL (reference sequence).

This clone occurred a few times. V usage is TRBV3-1 (or the pseudogene TRBV3-2) and J usage is TRBJ1-1, with TRBD1 matching 10 bases. The CDR3 consists of 16 residues. The trim removed 4 bases at V and 4 bases at J, leaving 9 bases unmatched. Germline V gives CDR1 LGHDT, CDR2 YNNKEL (reference sequence). The CDR3 loop is CASSPRTGGSGTEAFF. DNA for the CDR3: TGTGCCAGCAGCCCCCGGACAGGGGGGTCTGGCACTGAAGCTTTCTTT.

The genes are TRBV5-4 and TRBJ2-3; D unclear. The CDR3 is 16 amino acids. From germline, CDR1 is SGHNT and CDR2 YYREEE (reference sequence). V was pared by 5 bases and J by 3 bases, with 19 bases between. CDR3 sequence reads: CASSRRTGLGTDTQYF. The CDR3 nucleotides read TGTGCCAGCAGTCGCCGAACTGGGCTTGGGACAGATACGCAGTATTTT.

This clone was picked up one time. The chain carries TRBV18 and TRBJ2-1; D is ambiguous. This CDR3 contains 16 residues. Germline V gives CDR1 KGHSH, CDR2 LQKENI. V was pared by 1 base and J by 7 bases, with 17 bases between. CDR3 sequence reads: CASSPLRLLEYNEQFF. The CDR3 region has the DNA TGTGCCAGCTCACCACTCCGGCTCCTAGAGTATAATGAGCAGTTCTTC.

J is TRBJ1-2 and V is TRBV19; D may be TRBD1 (6 bases). CDR1 is LNHDA, CDR2 SQIVND, per germline (reference sequence). The CDR3 is 13 amino acids. V lost 6 bases to trimming and J lost 1 base, with 9 bases between them. The DNA for the CDR3 is TGTGCCAGTAGGACAGGATTTAACTATGGCTACACCTTC. Translating it yields CASRTGFNYGYTF.

J is TRBJ2-7 and V is TRBV11-3, with a possible D match to TRBD2 (6 bases). CDR3 length: 15 residues. The V end was cut by 2 bases, the J end by 3 bases, with 14 bases between. The germline V gene has CDR1 SGHNT and CDR2 YENEEA. CDR3 residues: CASSLHTGVLYEQYF. CDR3 DNA: TGTGCCAGCAGCTTACACACGGGAGTCCTCTACGAGCAGTACTTC. Full variable domain (remainder filled in from reference TRBV11-3 and TRBJ2-7): EAGVVQSPRYKIIEKKQPVAFWCNPISGHNTLYWYLQNLGQGPELLIRYENEEAVDDSQLPKDRFSAERLKGVDSTLKIQPAELGDSAVYLCASSLHTGVLYEQYFGPGTRLTVT.

This clone turned up a few times. The chain joins TRBV5-3 to TRBJ2-7; D uncertain. TRBV5-3 is assigned to the ORF class and has an uncertain function. V shed 0 bases and J shed 4 bases, with 14 bases lying between them. The CDR3 contains 15 residues. In nucleotides, the CDR3 is TGTGCCAGAAGCTTGGCCGGTAGGAGTAGGTACGAGCAGTACTTC. Translating it yields CARSLAGRSRYEQYF.

This clone appeared a few times. The V gene is TRBV11-2, the J gene TRBJ2-7; TRBD1 matches at 8 bases. The ends lost 3 bases at V and 6 bases at J; junction bases unmatched: 10. The germline CDR1 and CDR2 sequences are SGHAT and FQNNGV. CDR3 size: 15 residues. CDR3 coding DNA: TGTGCCAGCAGCTTGGACAGGGAAATCGGCGGCGAGCAGTACTTC. Residues: CASSLDREIGGEQYF.

The chain links TRBV2 to TRBJ1-5; TRBD1 matches 8 bases. From germline, CDR1 is SNHLY and CDR2 FYNNEI. The CDR3 runs 16 residues. After removal of 4 bases from V and 3 bases from J, the junction contained 8 bases not matched to a gene. CDR3 sequence reads: CASSAQGAANNQPQHF. CDR3 nucleotides: TGTGCCAGCAGTGCTCAGGGGGCGGCCAACAATCAGCCCCAGCATTTT.

In this sample, this clone turned up a few times. This sequence joins TRBV5-6 and TRBJ2-7; 8 bases align to TRBD1. V dropped 3 bases and J dropped 2; count of bases not matched to a gene: 4. CDR3 length: 14 residues. CDR1 SGHDT and CDR2 YYEEEE come from the germline V gene. CDR3 amino acids: CASSYGTGPYEQYF. The CDR3, as DNA: TGTGCCAGCAGCTACGGGACAGGTCCCTACGAGCAGTACTTC.

The chain couples TRBV5-1 to TRBJ1-5; possibly TRBD1 for D (6 bases). V was clipped by 7 bases and J by 5 bases, with 16 bases between them. CDR3 size: 14 residues. The germline V gene encodes CDR1 SGHRS and CDR2 YFSETQ. The CDR3 sequence is CASGPGAGDQPQHF. The CDR3 bases are TGCGCCAGCGGACCAGGGGCGGGGGATCAGCCCCAGCATTTT.

A single count supports this clone. The genes are TRBV5-5 and TRBJ1-1; 7 positions agree with TRBD1. With 3 bases clipped from V and 6 bases from J, the junction kept 2 bases outside the gene matches. The CDR3 runs to 12 residues. Germline V lookup: CDR1 SGHKS, CDR2 YYEKEE (reference sequence). CDR3 residues: CASSWTGSEAFF. CDR3 nucleotide sequence: TGTGCCAGCAGCTGGACAGGCTCTGAAGCTTTCTTT. The variable domain in full, completed from reference TRBV5-5 and TRBJ1-1, reads DAGVTQSPTHLIKTRGQQVTLRCSPISGHKSVSWYQQVLGQGPQFIFQYYEKEERGRGNFPDRFSARQFPNYSSELNVNALLLGDSALYLCASSWTGSEAFFGQGTRLTVV.

The rearrangement links TRBV2 to TRBJ1-1; 9 bases match TRBD1. This CDR3 has 14 amino acids. Germline-derived CDR1 and CDR2 are SNHLY and FYNNEI. J was trimmed by 5 bases and V by 6 bases; bases with no gene match: 7. Here the CDR3 DNA reads TGTGCCAGCAGAGATACAGGGGGCATGACTGAAGCTTTCTTT. Translation: CASRDTGGMTEAFF.

The rearrangement joins TRBV6-6 to TRBJ2-1, with no clear D. This CDR3 region has 15 residues. V lost 6 bases and J lost 8, with 20 bases in between. Germline loops: CDR1 MNHNY, CDR2 SVGAGI (reference sequence). CDR3 in DNA: TGTGCCAGCAGCGATGGCGGAGCGTTTATGGATGAGCAGTTCTTC. It translates to CASSDGGAFMDEQFF.

The V and J genes are TRBV6-5 and TRBJ1-2, with a possible D match to TRBD1 (5 bases). V was pared by 7 bases and J by 8 bases, with 14 bases between. CDR1 MNHEY and CDR2 SVGAGI come from the germline V gene. The CDR3 consists of 12 residues. CDR3 nucleotide sequence: TGTGCCAGCATGTGGCAGGGTGAGGGCTACACCTTC. Its translation: CASMWQGEGYTF.

The V and J genes are TRBV18 and TRBJ1-4; the D gene is possibly TRBD1 (6 bases). Trimming shortened V by 4 bases and J by 7 bases, and 10 bases separated the two germline ends. CDR3 length: 13 residues. Germline CDR1 KGHSH, CDR2 LQKENI. In nucleotides, the CDR3 is TGTGCCAGCTCACAGGGACACTCTGAAAAACTGTTTTTT. As protein: CASSQGHSEKLFF.

The rearrangement links TRBV5-1 to TRBJ2-1, with 8 bases matching TRBD1. CDR3 length equals 13 residues. Looked up from germline, CDR1 is SGHRS and CDR2 is YFSETQ. Germline trimming cut 8 bases from V and 7 bases from J; bases unmatched to any gene: 8. Here the CDR3 reads CASKTGAPNEQFF. CDR3 DNA sequence: TGCGCCAGTAAGACAGGGGCCCCTAATGAGCAGTTCTTC.

This clone has more than one count but fewer than ten. A junction boundary mismatches the germline segment, possibly from a read error. The gene calls are TRBV7-7 and TRBJ2-5, with 9 bases matching TRBD1. This CDR3 is built from 15 residues. In germline, CDR1 is SSHAT, CDR2 FNYEAQ (reference sequence). The CDR3 bases are TGTGCTAGCAGCCCGTTCACCGGGACAGGGGAGACCCAGTACTTC. Its protein product is CASSPFTGTGETQYF.

The J gene is TRBJ2-7, the V gene TRBV7-2, with TRBD2 as a possible D gene (7 bases). The CDR3 totals 13 residues. The germline V and J ends were trimmed by 3 bases and 6 bases, with 12 bases remaining between them. The germline CDR1 and CDR2 sequences are SGHTA and FQGNSA. In DNA form, the CDR3 reads TGTGCCAGCAGCTTTCTCGGGGGGCCCGAGCAGTACTTC. Its protein is CASSFLGGPEQYF.

The CDR3 bases are TGTGCCAGCAGCTTACGGTCGGACAGGGATATCTACGAGCAGTACTTC. Its translation is CASSLRSDRDIYEQYF. The genes are TRBV5-6 and TRBJ2-7, with 8 bases aligning to TRBD1. Trimming took 2 bases from V and 3 from J; bases not matched to a gene: 10. Germline V gene sequence: CDR1 SGHDT, CDR2 YYEEEE. The CDR3 is 16 amino acids.

This clone turned up a few times. The J gene is TRBJ1-2, the V gene TRBV4-1, with 7 positions matching TRBD1. Germline CDR1 reads MGHRA; CDR2 reads YSYEKL. This CDR3 has 14 residues. V shed 0 bases and J 5 bases; nucleotides not matched to a gene: 3. The CDR3 DNA reads as TGCGCCAGCAGCCAAGAGAACAGGGGATATGGCTACACCTTC. Its translation is CASSQENRGYGYTF.

This clone was observed a handful of times. The chain employs TRBV18 and TRBJ2-7; 9 bases agree with TRBD1. The CDR3 runs 15 residues. V dropped 2 bases and J dropped 6; count of bases not matched to a gene: 8. CDR1 and CDR2 (germline): KGHSH, LQKENI. DNA of the CDR3: TGTGCCAGCTCACCAAGACAGGGGGAATCAGGCGAGCAGTACTTC. Protein: CASSPRQGESGEQYF.